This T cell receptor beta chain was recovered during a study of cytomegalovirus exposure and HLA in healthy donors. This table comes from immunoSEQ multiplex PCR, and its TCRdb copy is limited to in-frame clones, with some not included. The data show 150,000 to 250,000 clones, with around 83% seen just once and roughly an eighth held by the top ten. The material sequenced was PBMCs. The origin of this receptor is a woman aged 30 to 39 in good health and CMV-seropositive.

Here the CDR3 reads CASTRGLDYGYTF. CDR3 coding DNA: TGTGCCAGCACCAGAGGGTTGGACTATGGCTACACCTTC. V and J are TRBV6-1 and TRBJ1-2; D not resolved. V shed 7 bases and J shed 3 bases, with 12 bases lying between them. Germline assignment: CDR1 MNHNS and CDR2 SASEGT. The CDR3 totals 13 residues.